This T cell receptor (beta chain) is drawn from a study of blood T cell repertoires in COVID-19. Study background: There were acute and convalescent COVID-19 samples, and they came from the United States, Italy and Spain. Sample material is recorded as cDNA or gDNA derived from T cells, B-cell-depleted T cells, or PBMCs.

Original handling: Reference gene primer amplification gave nucleated cell count estimates. Only in-frame clones appear in the TCRdb table, and some are missing; sequencing was by immunoSEQ multiplex PCR. The DNA was the basis for D and trimming; V, J and clone size are from that table. This sample carries 300,000 to 450,000 clones, 85% of them seen once, and the ten largest clones take roughly 3.7%. Sequenced input: peripheral blood. The clonotype was recovered from a woman between 18 and 30 years old with acute or convalescent COVID-19.

In nucleotides, the CDR3 is TGCGCCAGCAGCTTATACAGCTCCTACGAGCAGTACTTC. This sequence encodes CASSLYSSYEQYF. The rearrangement uses TRBV5-1 and TRBJ2-7; D is ambiguous. The CDR3 has 13 amino acids. Germline CDR1 is SGHRS and CDR2 is YFSETQ. Trimming removed 2 bases at V and 0 bases at J, with 6 bases between.